These 18 T cell receptor beta chains were sequenced from one sample in a study of blood T cell repertoires in COVID-19. This table comes from immunoSEQ multiplex PCR, and its TCRdb copy is limited to in-frame clones, with some not included. This table has 130,000 or so clones, approximately 84% appearing once. The specimen was peripheral blood. The receptors were gathered from a woman aged 80 or older with acute or convalescent COVID-19.

V is TRBV4-3 and J is TRBJ1-5, with D tentatively TRBD1 (5 bases). Trimming pared 4 bases from V and 6 bases from J, leaving 16 bases between. Germline V gene sequence: CDR1 LGHNA, CDR2 YSLEER. The CDR3 runs to 15 residues. The CDR3 sequence: CASSPSGGGGQPQHF. CDR3 in DNA: TGCGCCAGCAGCCCGAGCGGTGGGGGGGGTCAGCCCCAGCATTTT.

The chain carries TRBV7-6 and TRBJ2-3; 12 bases fit TRBD2. Germline V CDR1 and CDR2: SGHVS, FNYEAQ. This CDR3 contains 16 residues. The ends lost 4 bases at V and 3 bases at J; junction bases unmatched: 5. The CDR3 nucleotides are TGTGCCAGCAGCTCCACTAGCGGGAGGTCGACAGATACGCAGTATTTT. Translated, it gives CASSSTSGRSTDTQYF. The full variable domain, completed using reference TRBV7-6 and TRBJ2-3, is GAGVSQSPRYKVTKRGQDVALRCDPISGHVSLYWYRQALGQGPEFLTYFNYEAQQDKSGLPNDRFSAERPEGSISTLTIQRTEQRDSAMYRCASSSTSGRSTDTQYFGPGTRLTVL.

The rearrangement joins TRBV11-3 to TRBJ2-1; possible D gene TRBD2, 5 bases. Deletions cut 3 bases from V and 4 bases from J, with 10 bases between. This CDR3 has 14 amino acids. Germline loops: CDR1 SGHNT, CDR2 YENEEA. Here the CDR3 reads CASSLSGPYNEQFF. The CDR3 region has the DNA TGTGCCAGCAGCTTGAGCGGCCCGTACAATGAGCAGTTCTTC.

The chain couples TRBV18 to TRBJ1-3; 10 bases match TRBD1. This CDR3 region has 16 residues. Germline assignment: CDR1 KGHSH and CDR2 LQKENI. Losses at the gene ends were 0 bases for V and 2 bases for J; bases not matched to a gene: 1. The CDR3 sequence is CASSPPGTGAGNTIYF. In DNA form, the CDR3 reads TGTGCCAGCTCACCACCGGGGACAGGGGCTGGAAACACCATATATTTT.

J is TRBJ2-3 and V is TRBV18; 7 bases are a match to TRBD1. The CDR3 has 15 residues. Unmatched junction bases numbered 7, after V lost 3 bases and J lost 4 bases. Germline CDR1 and CDR2: KGHSH and LQKENI. The CDR3 loop reads CASSPKDRVPDTQYF. The CDR3 nucleotides read TGTGCCAGCTCACCTAAAGACAGGGTGCCAGATACGCAGTATTTT.

This chain connects TRBV9 to TRBJ2-2; the match to TRBD1 covers 8 bases. J lost 1 base, V lost 3 bases, and 2 bases had no gene match. This CDR3 region has 15 residues. In germline, CDR1 is SGDLS, CDR2 YYNGEE. The CDR3 spells CASSATGVNTGELFF. The DNA of the CDR3 is TGTGCCAGCAGCGCGACAGGGGTGAACACCGGGGAGCTGTTTTTT.

The rearrangement links TRBV7-8 to TRBJ1-2; possibly TRBD1 for D (6 bases). The CDR3 length is 16 residues. The germline CDR1 and CDR2 sequences are SGHVS and FQNEAQ. V shed 0 bases and J shed 6 bases, with 17 bases lying between them. The CDR3 DNA is TGTGCCAGCAGCTTAGCGGGGGCGGGGAGGGAGAATGGCTACACCTTC. It specifies CASSLAGAGRENGYTF.

The V and J genes are TRBV30 and TRBJ1-6; D may be TRBD1 (5 bases). This CDR3 is 14 amino acids long. The V gene's germline CDR1 is GTSNPN and CDR2 SVGIG (reference sequence). V was shortened by 0 bases and J by 7 bases, with 10 bases between the two germline ends. The chain's CDR3 is CAWSVSQGNSPLHF. DNA of the CDR3: TGTGCCTGGAGTGTGAGTCAGGGAAATTCACCCCTCCACTTT.

This chain joins TRBV19 and TRBJ1-4; 7 bases fit TRBD1. Germline V CDR1 and CDR2: LNHDA, SQIVND (reference sequence). This CDR3 has 15 residues. The V gene end was trimmed by 5 bases and the J gene end by 4 bases; junction bases not matched to a gene: 7. As DNA, the CDR3 is TGTGCCAGTAGTTTTCGGGACAGATTTAATGAAAAACTGTTTTTT. Protein product: CASSFRDRFNEKLFF.

The chain recombines TRBV7-2 with TRBJ2-5; D might be TRBD1 (5 bases). The V gene's germline CDR1 is SGHTA and CDR2 FQGNSA. This CDR3 contains 13 residues. V shed 5 bases and J shed 4 bases, with 11 bases lying between them. The CDR3 region has the DNA TGTGCCAGCAGCCCCCAGGGTGGAGAGACCCAGTACTTC. This gives the protein CASSPQGGETQYF.

This sequence joins TRBV14 and TRBJ1-1; no definite D call. This CDR3 comprises 17 residues. The V end lost 0 bases, the J end lost 0 bases, and 14 bases lay between the germline ends. From germline, CDR1 is SGHDN and CDR2 FVKESK. The CDR3 DNA reads TGTGCCAGCAGCCAAGATTTGGGCAGCCTTATGAACACTGAAGCTTTCTTT. Protein: CASSQDLGSLMNTEAFF.

This chain links TRBV5-4 with TRBJ2-5, with a tentative D call TRBD1 (6 bases). V dropped 5 bases and J dropped 2 bases, with 13 bases sitting between them. The CDR3 is made up of 14 amino acids. CDR1 is SGHNT, CDR2 YYREEE, per germline (reference sequence). The CDR3 DNA is TGTGCCAGCAGTCATAAGCAGGGGCAAGAGACCCAGTACTTC. Amino acid sequence: CASSHKQGQETQYF.

The rearrangement uses TRBV29-1 and TRBJ2-6; 7 bases line up with TRBD1. The CDR3 loop spans 17 amino acids. Germline V gene lookup returns CDR1 SQVTM and CDR2 ANQGSEA. V dropped 6 bases and J dropped 2; count of bases not matched to a gene: 13. The CDR3 reads CSVAGTAESPGANVLTF. CDR3 nucleotide sequence: TGCAGCGTAGCCGGGACAGCTGAGAGCCCTGGGGCCAACGTCCTGACTTTC.

The chain links TRBV11-2 to TRBJ2-2, with D tentatively TRBD2 (6 bases). Germline-derived CDR1 and CDR2 are SGHAT and FQNNGV. V shed 5 bases and J shed 5 bases, with 15 bases lying between them. CDR3 length: 15 residues. CDR3 residues: CASSGRRAGTGELFF. The DNA of the CDR3 is TGTGCCAGCAGCGGGCGTAGGGCGGGGACCGGGGAGCTGTTTTTT.

This clone was counted a few times. This chain links TRBV6-1 with TRBJ1-2; the match to TRBD1 covers 9 bases. V trimming: 2 bases; J trimming: 10 bases; junction bases outside the gene matches: 8. The CDR3 loop spans 14 amino acids. The V gene's germline CDR1 is MNHNS and CDR2 SASEGT. The CDR3 bases are TGTGCCAGCAGTGAATCGGGGACAGGGCGGCCCTACACCTTC. It encodes CASSESGTGRPYTF.

The chain uses TRBV7-9 and TRBJ1-1; possible D gene TRBD1, 5 bases. The CDR3 is 13 amino acids. V was cut by 6 bases and J by 3 bases, with 11 bases left in between. Germline V lookup: CDR1 SEHNR, CDR2 FQNEAQ (reference sequence). The CDR3 sequence: CASRRWGDTEAFF. Written as DNA, the CDR3 is TGTGCCAGCAGACGATGGGGGGACACTGAAGCTTTCTTT.

This clone showed up just a few times. The chain links TRBV4-3 to TRBJ1-5; D remains unclear. CDR1 and CDR2 from the germline V gene are LGHNA and YSLEER. This CDR3 is built from 15 residues. Trimming stripped 0 bases from V and 1 base from J, with 7 bases between. Written as DNA, the CDR3 is TGCGCCAGCAGCCAAGATTCCCGGAGCAATCAGCCCCAGCATTTT. It specifies CASSQDSRSNQPQHF.

V and J are TRBV6-2 or TRBV6-3 and TRBJ1-5, with 7 nucleotides matching TRBD1. V lost 5 bases to trimming and J lost 6 bases; unmatched junction nucleotides: 7. This CDR3 is built from 14 residues. Germline V gives CDR1 MNHEY, CDR2 SVGEGT. This CDR3 reads CASSEDRYFQPQHF. As DNA, the CDR3 is TGTGCCAGCAGTGAGGACAGGTACTTTCAGCCCCAGCATTTT.